This TCR beta chain appears in the sequencing data of a study of regulatory T cells in long-lasting Graves disease. In germline, CDR1 is MDHEN, CDR2 SYDVKM. Trimming cost V 6 bases and J 8 bases, with 8 bases left between them. The CDR3 runs to 12 residues. Turning to this clonotype: This sequence may be a read error, since a much larger clone differs from it by one base.

The time point is: newly diagnosed GD, antithyroid drugs for less than 3 months. RNA extracted from PBMCs served as the sequencing template. Both iRepertoire HTBI primers and Arm-PCR of CDR3 regions were used to build the TCR beta libraries. TCRdb re-called the multiplex PCR reads with MiXCR, one entry per CDR3 protein. Of about half a million distinct CDR3 sequences in the sample, around 13% are singletons; the top ten hold over 7%. These data were likewise used in another study, on T cells in Graves' hyperthyroidism and ophthalmopathy.

This TCR came from a woman aged 25 to 39 with Graves disease. Sequencing was performed on peripheral blood mononuclear cells (PBMCs), taken at new diagnosis, from a patient treated with antithyroid drugs. The chain carries TRBV28 and TRBJ1-6, with D hard to call. The CDR3 loop reads CASSPPHSPLHF. DNA of the CDR3: TGTGCCAGCAGCCCGCCACATTCACCCCTCCACTTT.